These 18 T cell receptor beta chains originate from one sample sequenced in a study of spatial heterogeneity in lung cancer. One entry per CDR3 protein results from TCRdb running MiXCR on the 5' RACE reads. The table has about 41,000 distinct CDR3 sequences, about 12% seen once. Specified time point: sample taken at primary tumor resection. Unsorted samples of tumor, nontumor lung or frozen PBMC had their whole RNA sequenced. Sequencing used PBMCs, obtained at surgery. The origin of the receptors is a female donor with early-stage non-small cell lung cancer.

The J gene is TRBJ2-7, the V gene TRBV5-6; no reliable D call. Per the germline V gene, CDR1 is SGHDT and CDR2 is YYEEEE. This CDR3 spans 16 amino acids. The V and J ends lost 0 bases and 5 bases respectively, with 18 bases between them. CDR3 in DNA: TGTGCCAGCAGCTTGGGCCTCGGCCGATCCGTCGACGAGCAGTACTTC. Translating it yields CASSLGLGRSVDEQYF. The complete variable domain, with remaining parts taken from reference TRBV5-6 and TRBJ2-7, reads DAGVTQSPTHLIKTRGQQVTLRCSPKSGHDTVSWYQQALGQGPQFIFQYYEEEERQRGNFPDRFSGHQFPNYSSELNVNALLLGDSALYLCASSLGLGRSVDEQYFGPGTRLTVT.

This clonotype appeared a few times. J is TRBJ2-3 and V is TRBV2; tentative D call: TRBD2 (6 bases). Germline V lookup: CDR1 SNHLY, CDR2 FYNNEI. The germline V and J ends were trimmed by 6 bases and 0 bases, with 22 bases remaining between them. The CDR3 spans 18 residues. CDR3 bases: TGTGCCAGCAGGGCGGAACTTCGGGGAGGCCTTAGCACAGATACGCAGTATTTT. This translates into CASRAELRGGLSTDTQYF.

In this sample, this clonotype turned up a few times. V is TRBV28 and J is TRBJ1-2; 9 nucleotides match TRBD1. CDR1 and CDR2 from the germline V gene are MDHEN and SYDVKM. CDR3 length: 12 amino acids. J lost 7 bases, V lost 7 bases, and 4 bases had no gene match. CDR3 sequence reads: CASIRTGVGYTF. The CDR3 DNA is TGTGCCAGCATTCGGACAGGGGTTGGCTACACCTTC.

Ten or more counts support this clonotype. The gene calls are TRBV5-4 and TRBJ1-2, with D perhaps TRBD1 (6 bases). The germline V gene has CDR1 SGHNT and CDR2 YYREEE (reference sequence). The CDR3 extends over 15 amino acids. Trimming removed 4 bases at V and 4 bases at J, with 17 bases between. CDR3 DNA sequence: TGTGCCAGCAGCGAGGCCGCAGGGGAAGGCTATGGCTACACCTTC. Translating it yields CASSEAAGEGYGYTF.

V usage is TRBV13 and J usage is TRBJ2-2, with TRBD2 matching over 8 bases. In germline, CDR1 is PRHDT, CDR2 FYEKMQ (reference sequence). The CDR3 has 18 amino acids. V shed 4 bases and J 6 bases; nucleotides not matched to a gene: 16. The CDR3 DNA reads TGTGCCAGCAGCTCGGACCCCCTTCCGGGGGGGATCGCCGGGGAGCTGTTTTTT. This gives the protein CASSSDPLPGGIAGELFF.

This sequence joins TRBV29-1 and TRBJ2-2; D remains unclear. The CDR3 has 12 amino acids. Per germline, CDR1 SQVTM and CDR2 ANQGSEA. The V and J ends lost 4 bases and 2 bases respectively, with 5 bases between them. The CDR3 sequence: CSVVLNTGELFF. CDR3 nucleotides: TGCAGCGTTGTCCTTAACACCGGGGAGCTGTTTTTT.

The gene calls are TRBV20-1 and TRBJ2-3, with 10 positions matching TRBD2. The V gene's germline CDR1 is DFQATT and CDR2 SNEGSKA (reference sequence). V lost 4 bases, J lost 0 bases, and 4 bases stayed unmatched. The CDR3 is 15 residues long. The CDR3 reads CSAKRGGSSTDTQYF. CDR3 nucleotides: TGCAGTGCTAAGCGGGGGGGATCTAGCACAGATACGCAGTATTTT.

In DNA form, the CDR3 reads TGTGCCAGCAGCCGGACTAGCGGGGGCCAAGAGACCCAGTACTTC. Protein product: CASSRTSGGQETQYF. The chain joins TRBV28 to TRBJ2-5; 13 bases fit TRBD2. This CDR3 comprises 15 residues. V dropped 6 bases and J dropped 1; count of bases not matched to a gene: 2. Germline lookup yields CDR1 MDHEN and CDR2 SYDVKM.

The rearrangement links TRBV4-2 to TRBJ2-1; TRBD2 matches at 13 bases. V lost 3 bases and J lost 5; bases outside the gene matches: 1. This CDR3 contains 15 residues. Germline V gene sequence: CDR1 LGHNA, CDR2 YNFKEQ. The DNA of the CDR3 is TGTGCCAGCAGCCAGACTAGCGGGGGGAACAATGAGCAGTTCTTC. It specifies CASSQTSGGNNEQFF.

This rearrangement joins TRBV24-1 to TRBJ2-3; D gene ambiguous. The V gene lost 4 bases and the J gene lost 0 bases, with 7 bases spanning the gap. The germline gives CDR1 KGHDR, CDR2 SFDVKD. This CDR3 comprises 14 residues. The CDR3, as DNA: TGTGCCACCAGTGAGGAAGGGAGCACAGATACGCAGTATTTT. Translating it yields CATSEEGSTDTQYF.

This clonotype showed up just a few times. The genes are TRBV20-1 and TRBJ2-5; perhaps TRBD2 as D (6 bases). V was cut by 3 bases and J by 4 bases, with 9 bases left in between. The CDR3 sequence is 12 residues long. The germline V gene encodes CDR1 DFQATT and CDR2 SNEGSKA (reference sequence). The CDR3 sequence: CSARHGRETQYF. Here the CDR3 DNA reads TGCAGTGCTAGGCACGGGAGAGAGACCCAGTACTTC.

This clonotype has ten or more counts. This chain links TRBV6-2 or TRBV6-3 with TRBJ2-1; D is possibly TRBD1 (6 bases). The CDR3 covers 15 residues. CDR1 and CDR2 (germline): MNHEY, SVGEGT. V lost 0 bases, J lost 6 bases, and 12 bases lay in between. The DNA for the CDR3 is TGTGCCAGCAGTTACTCGATCCCCAGGGGCAATGAGCAGTTCTTC. Residues: CASSYSIPRGNEQFF.

The V and J genes are TRBV9 and TRBJ2-3, with 8 bases that match TRBD2. J lost 6 bases, V lost 0 bases, and 6 bases had no gene match. CDR3 length equals 15 residues. Germline V gives CDR1 SGDLS, CDR2 YYNGEE. The CDR3 DNA reads as TGTGCCAGCAGCGTAGCAGGACTAGCAAGGGATACGCAGTATTTT. Protein: CASSVAGLARDTQYF.

The V and J genes are TRBV6-1 and TRBJ2-2, with TRBD1 matching over 9 bases. After removal of 6 bases from V and 0 bases from J, the junction contained 11 bases not matched to a gene. CDR3 size: 18 residues. Per germline, CDR1 MNHNS and CDR2 SASEGT. The CDR3 region has the DNA TGTGCCAGCAGACCCCCCACCGGGACAGGGTCGAACACCGGGGAGCTGTTTTTT. It translates to CASRPPTGTGSNTGELFF.

This clonotype occurred many times. This rearrangement joins TRBV7-2 to TRBJ2-3, with TRBD2 matching 13 bases. V lost 1 base, J lost 5 bases, and 6 bases stayed unmatched. The CDR3 has 17 amino acids. From germline, CDR1 is SGHTA and CDR2 FQGNSA. The CDR3 spells CASSLGVTSGGGDTQYF. The CDR3 nucleotides are TGTGCCAGCAGCTTAGGTGTTACTAGCGGGGGGGGAGATACGCAGTATTTT.

V gene TRBV3-1 combines with J gene TRBJ1-6; possible D gene TRBD1, 6 bases. Germline V gene lookup returns CDR1 LGHDT and CDR2 YNNKEL (reference sequence). The CDR3 runs to 14 residues. Trimming pared 1 base from V and 9 bases from J, leaving 10 bases between. CDR3 nucleotides: TGTGCCAGCAGCCAAGGAAGGGGGATTTCACCCCTCCACTTT. Protein sequence: CASSQGRGISPLHF.

Concerning this clonotype itself: At one of its ends the junction is not consistent with the germline gene, which may arise from a read error. The V and J genes are TRBV5-6 and TRBJ1-6; D is ambiguous. The CDR3 runs to 14 residues. Germline CDR1 SGHDT, CDR2 YYEEEE. This CDR3 reads CASSPSSYSSPLHF. CDR3 nucleotide sequence: TGTGCCAGCAGCCCGAGCTCCTATAGTTCACCCCTCCACTTT.

This clonotype was detected only a few times. This chain connects TRBV2 to TRBJ1-1; D unclear. Germline V gene lookup returns CDR1 SNHLY and CDR2 FYNNEI. This CDR3 is built from 14 residues. V lost 2 bases, J lost 3 bases, and 10 bases lay in between. The CDR3, as DNA: TGTGCCAGCAGTGAAACGGTCCTGGACACTGAAGCTTTCTTT. It codes for CASSETVLDTEAFF.